The rows below give T cell receptor beta chains drawn from one sample of a study of a mutant IDH1 vaccine in newly diagnosed glioma. Profiling relied on immunoSEQ multiplex PCR, and the TCRdb table lists in-frame clones only, not all of them. The sample yields tens of thousands of clones, roughly four fifths seen once. Sample: PBMCs, taken from a glioma patient treated with radiotherapy, temozolomide or both. Receptor source: a woman between 45 and 60 years old with glioma. CDR3s include the opening cysteine and the closing phenylalanine or tryptophan. D genes are given only for firm matches. Where a row states a size, it is once, few, many or the class of an expanded clone; other rows omit it.

clone_size	v_call	d_call	j_call	cdr3_aa	cdr3_nt
.	TRBV6-5	TRBD1	TRBJ1-2	CASRTGRTNYGYTF	TGTGCCAGCCGGACAGGGCGAACTAACTATGGCTACACCTTC
.	TRBV6-5	.	TRBJ1-1	CASRRGGTEAFF	TGTGCCAGCAGGCGGGGGGGCACTGAAGCTTTCTTT
.	TRBV9	.	TRBJ2-3	CASSVDYGTDTQYF	TGTGCCAGCAGCGTAGACTACGGGACAGATACGCAGTATTTT
.	TRBV30	.	TRBJ1-1	CAWSAGDKTEAFF	TGTGCCTGGAGTGCAGGGGATAAAACTGAAGCTTTCTTT
.	TRBV11-1	.	TRBJ2-5	CASSLGSQETQYF	TGTGCCAGCAGCTTAGGCAGCCAAGAGACCCAGTACTTC
.	TRBV9	TRBD2	TRBJ2-1	CASSVGLTSGDNEQFF	TGTGCCAGCAGCGTAGGACTGACTAGCGGCGACAATGAGCAGTTCTTC
.	TRBV29-1	.	TRBJ2-3	CSVDTTDTQYF	TGCAGCGTTGATACTACAGATACGCAGTATTTT
.	TRBV6-5	.	TRBJ2-3	CASSLGRLVTDTQYF	TGTGCCAGCAGCCTCGGTAGGCTAGTCACAGATACGCAGTATTTT
.	TRBV30	TRBD1	TRBJ1-2	CAWSADGGQGGGYTF	TGTGCCTGGAGTGCGGACGGAGGACAGGGTGGAGGCTACACCTTC
few	TRBV30	.	TRBJ1-1	CAWSTSLFVQAEAFF	TGTGCCTGGAGTACTTCCCTATTCGTACAGGCTGAAGCTTTCTTT
once	TRBV29-1	.	TRBJ2-3	CSVEDETDTQYF	TGCAGCGTTGAAGATGAAACGGATACGCAGTATTTT
.	TRBV6-1	TRBD1	TRBJ2-2	CATGTGFHGELFF	TGTGCCACCGGGACAGGGTTTCACGGGGAGCTGTTTTTT
.	TRBV5-1	TRBD1	TRBJ1-2	CASSLDGQGVSNGYTF	TGCGCCAGCAGCTTGGACGGACAGGGGGTCAGTAATGGCTACACCTTC
.	TRBV28	TRBD2	TRBJ2-3	CASSVAGGPVDTQYF	TGTGCCAGCAGTGTAGCGGGGGGGCCCGTAGATACGCAGTATTTT
.	TRBV5-8	TRBD1	TRBJ1-2	CASSLERQGYLNYGYTF	TGTGCCAGCAGCTTGGAGCGACAGGGGTACCTTAACTATGGCTACACCTTC
.	TRBV29-1	TRBD1	TRBJ2-7	CSVEEGWQGVYEQYF	TGCAGCGTTGAAGAGGGCTGGCAGGGGGTCTACGAGCAGTACTTC
.	TRBV4-1	.	TRBJ1-4	CASSQAMVDEKLFF	TGCGCCAGCAGCCAAGCTATGGTGGATGAAAAACTGTTTTTT
once	TRBV6-5	.	TRBJ1-5	CASSRRGSNQPQHF	TGTGCCAGCAGTCGGCGGGGAAGCAATCAGCCCCAGCATTTT
once	TRBV18	.	TRBJ1-1	CASSPAVDTEAFF	TGTGCCAGCTCACCGGCCGTGGACACTGAAGCTTTCTTT
.	TRBV9	.	TRBJ2-7	CASSPTSGTDYEQYF	TGTGCCAGCAGCCCCACCTCGGGGACGGACTACGAGCAGTACTTC
.	TRBV7-2	.	TRBJ1-6	CASTLRRNSPLHF	TGTGCCAGCACCCTCAGGCGGAATTCACCCCTCCACTTT
.	TRBV5-4	TRBD1	TRBJ1-2	CASSSRDRGLPYGYTF	TGTGCCAGCAGCTCCCGGGACAGGGGGCTACCCTATGGCTACACCTTC
.	TRBV6-5	TRBD2	TRBJ2-7	CASRRGATHYEQYF	TGTGCCAGCAGGCGGGGGGCGACCCACTACGAGCAGTACTTC
.	TRBV19	.	TRBJ2-3	CASKRTRTDTQYF	TGTGCCAGTAAACGAACCCGCACAGATACGCAGTATTTT
.	TRBV5-6	.	TRBJ1-1	CASSLVRGQDEAFF	TGTGCCAGCAGCTTGGTACGGGGGCAAGATGAAGCTTTCTTT
few	TRBV7-9	.	TRBJ1-5	CASRGEGFNQPQHF	TGTGCCAGCAGGGGGGAGGGATTCAATCAGCCCCAGCATTTT
.	TRBV4-1	.	TRBJ1-6	CASSQGGWSSYNSPLHF	TGCGCCAGCAGCCAAGGTGGTTGGAGCTCCTATAATTCACCCCTCCACTTT
.	TRBV10-3	TRBD1	TRBJ2-3	CAISVGQGLTDTQYF	TGTGCCATCAGTGTTGGACAGGGGCTGACAGATACGCAGTATTTT
few	TRBV4-3	.	TRBJ1-4	CASSPGHSNEKLFF	TGCGCCAGCAGCCCGGGACACTCTAATGAAAAACTGTTTTTT
.	TRBV4-2	.	TRBJ2-5	CASSQDGAGSQETQYF	TGTGCCAGCAGCCAAGATGGGGCGGGGAGCCAAGAGACCCAGTACTTC
.	TRBV6-1	.	TRBJ2-3	CASRGAVGIDTQYF	TGTGCCAGCAGAGGGGCTGTGGGGATAGATACGCAGTATTTT
once	TRBV9	.	TRBJ2-3	CASSVEGGLADTQYF	TGTGCCAGCAGCGTAGAGGGGGGTTTAGCAGATACGCAGTATTTT
.	TRBV19	.	TRBJ2-7	CASSPRDSGTYEQYF	TGTGCCAGTAGTCCCCGGGACTCTGGGACCTACGAGCAGTACTTC
.	TRBV5-4	TRBD2	TRBJ2-5	CASSGGERRETQYF	TGTGCCAGCAGCGGGGGGGAGAGGCGAGAGACCCAGTACTTC
.	TRBV19	.	TRBJ1-5	CASSIAQGFGNQPQHF	TGTGCCAGTAGTATAGCCCAGGGCTTTGGCAATCAGCCCCAGCATTTT
.	TRBV6-4	.	TRBJ1-2	CASSDSKGGYTF	TGTGCCAGCAGTGACTCAAAGGGGGGCTACACCTTC
.	TRBV5-4	TRBD1	TRBJ1-4	CASSPNHRGTNEKLFF	TGTGCCAGCAGCCCCAACCACAGGGGAACTAATGAAAAACTGTTTTTT
.	TRBV5-5	TRBD2	TRBJ2-7	CASSPRLAGSHEQYF	TGTGCCAGCAGCCCTCGACTAGCTGGTTCCCACGAGCAGTACTTC
few	TRBV27	TRBD1	TRBJ1-2	CASSLSGTGSTYGYTF	TGTGCCAGCAGTCTCAGCGGGACAGGGTCGACTTATGGCTACACCTTC
.	TRBV18	TRBD1	TRBJ2-7	CASSSRQGHEQYF	TGTGCCAGCTCATCTAGACAGGGGCACGAGCAGTACTTC
.	TRBV13	TRBD2	TRBJ2-1	CASSSGTSGFYNEQFF	TGTGCCAGCAGCTCGGGGACTAGCGGGTTTTACAATGAGCAGTTCTTC
.	TRBV5-1	.	TRBJ2-1	CASSLGRGEGEQFF	TGCGCCAGCAGCTTGGGCCGGGGTGAGGGTGAGCAGTTCTTC